A single T cell receptor beta chain is shown here with its context. The antigen is undetermined. This specimen belongs to a study of T cell repertoires and HLA-DP antigens. On the study more broadly: Transduced HeLa cells presented HLA-DP to CD4+ T cells.

Some clones are missing from TCRdb's copy, which holds only in-frame ones; the method was immunoSEQ multiplex PCR. Among about 73,000 clones listed, around 80% were seen once. Germline CDR1 SGHAT, CDR2 FQNNGV. The germline V and J ends were trimmed by 1 base and 8 bases, with 21 bases remaining between them. CDR3 length equals 17 residues. Specimen: CD4+ T cells from PBMCs. This chain links TRBV11-2 with TRBJ2-1; tentative D call: TRBD2 (6 bases). The sequence came from a man in his fifties or sixties in good health and CMV-seronegative. The CDR3 region has the DNA TGTGCCAGCAGCTTAGGTCAGGCGGGAATCAAGAAAGATGAGCAGTTCTTC. Encoded protein: CASSLGQAGIKKDEQFF.